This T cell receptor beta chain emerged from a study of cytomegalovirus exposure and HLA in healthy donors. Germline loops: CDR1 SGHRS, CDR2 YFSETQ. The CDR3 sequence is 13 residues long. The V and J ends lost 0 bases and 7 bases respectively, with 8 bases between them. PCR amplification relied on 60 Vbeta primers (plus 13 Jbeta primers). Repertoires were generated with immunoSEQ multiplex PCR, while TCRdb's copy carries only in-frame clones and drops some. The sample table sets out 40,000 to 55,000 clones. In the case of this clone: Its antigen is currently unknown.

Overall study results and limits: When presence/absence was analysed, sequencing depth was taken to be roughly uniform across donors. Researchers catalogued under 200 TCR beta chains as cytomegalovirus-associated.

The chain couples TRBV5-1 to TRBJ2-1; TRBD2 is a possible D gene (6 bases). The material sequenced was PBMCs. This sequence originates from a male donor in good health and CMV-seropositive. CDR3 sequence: CASSLDRGNEQFF. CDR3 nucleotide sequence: TGCGCCAGCAGCTTGGACCGGGGGAATGAGCAGTTCTTC.